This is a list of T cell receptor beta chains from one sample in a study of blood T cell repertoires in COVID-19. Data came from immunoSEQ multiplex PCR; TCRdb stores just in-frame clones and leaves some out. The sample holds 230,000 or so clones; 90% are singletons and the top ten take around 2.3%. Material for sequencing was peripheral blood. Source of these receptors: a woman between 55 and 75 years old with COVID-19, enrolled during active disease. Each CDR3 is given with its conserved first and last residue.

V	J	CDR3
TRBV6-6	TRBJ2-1	CASSYPSGTNEQFF
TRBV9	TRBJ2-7	CASSVVASGVYEQYF
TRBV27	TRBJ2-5	CASSPGVAGTSTQYF
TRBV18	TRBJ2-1	CASSPGSSYNEQFF
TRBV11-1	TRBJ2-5	CASSLGQGHGETQYF
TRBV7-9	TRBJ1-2	CASSPRTARLANYGYTF
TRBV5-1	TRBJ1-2	CASSPSGQSNYGYTF
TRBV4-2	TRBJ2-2	CASSLTGMNTGELFF
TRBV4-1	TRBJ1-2	CASSQDDRGNYGYTF
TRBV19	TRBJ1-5	CASSSTGESNQPQHF
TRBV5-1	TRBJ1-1	CASSLGDRVDTEAFF
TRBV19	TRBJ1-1	CASSKGTGGDRKAFF
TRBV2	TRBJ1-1	CASRLSLGANTEAFF
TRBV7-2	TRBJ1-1	CASSFGTANTEAFF
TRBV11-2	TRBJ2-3	CASRLTYLVTDTQYF
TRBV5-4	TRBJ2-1	CASSFSRENEQFF
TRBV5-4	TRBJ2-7	CASSHYSGTGHEQYF
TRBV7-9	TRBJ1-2	CASSHTGTETLYGYTF
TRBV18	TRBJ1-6	CASSTRQGDSPLHF
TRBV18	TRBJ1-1	CASKRDRENTEAFF
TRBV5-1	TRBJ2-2	CASSSRQGNTGELFF
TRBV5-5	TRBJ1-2	CASSLGTGNGYTF
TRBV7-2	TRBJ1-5	CASSSSTGMGQPQHF
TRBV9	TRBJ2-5	CASSVGTNTGETQYF